This TCR beta chain was sequenced in a study of prognosis after radiotherapy for stage I lung cancer. Across the study: Patients were enrolled between 2018 and 2019 (all with stage I non-small cell lung cancer).

CT and PET/CT found no node involvement in any patient, and none had received chemotherapy or radiotherapy before or had other malignancies. Genomic DNA yielded TCR beta CDR3, amplified by two-round multiplex PCR. Initially, in first-round PCR, primers specific to each TRBV and TRBJ gene were used. TCRdb itself ran the multiplex PCR reads through MiXCR, one entry per CDR3 protein. The top ten hold 9.2% of the sample, which has about 51,000 distinct CDR3 sequences, roughly 36% seen once. This clonotype occurred many times. V lost 0 bases and J lost 4, with 0 bases in between. Per the germline V gene, CDR1 is LNHDA and CDR2 is SQIVND (reference sequence). This CDR3 has 11 amino acids.

The sequenced sample was PBMCs, obtained before or after stereotactic body radiation therapy (not recorded which). This clonotype was obtained from a donor over 45 with non-small cell lung cancer. The gene calls are TRBV19 and TRBJ2-5; no clear D. CDR3 in amino acids: CASSIEETQYF. As DNA, the CDR3 is TGTGCCAGTAGTATAGAAGAGACCCAGTACTTC. The whole variable domain, remainder taken from reference TRBV19 and TRBJ2-5, is DGGITQSPKYLFRKEGQNVTLSCEQNLNHDAMYWYRQDPGQGLRLIYYSQIVNDFQKGDIAEGYSVSREKKESFPLTVTSAQKNPTAFYLCASSIEETQYFGPGTRLLVL.